Below, 26 T cell receptor beta chains from the same sample are listed, as sequenced in a study of blood T cell repertoires in COVID-19. Sequencing used immunoSEQ multiplex PCR; TCRdb keeps in-frame clones, though not all of them. The sample lists about 140,000 clones; 65% to 90% were seen once. Sequencing was performed on peripheral blood. The receptors here all came from a man in his fifties with acute or convalescent COVID-19.

The chain employs TRBV6-5 and TRBJ1-1; 9 bases align to TRBD1. CDR1 and CDR2 (germline): MNHEY, SVGAGI. CDR3 length equals 15 residues. The trim removed 3 bases at V and 2 bases at J, leaving 4 bases unmatched. The DNA for the CDR3 is TGTGCCAGCAGTTATATACAGGGGGCTAACACTGAAGCTTTCTTT. Amino acid sequence: CASSYIQGANTEAFF.

The rearrangement uses TRBV10-1 and TRBJ2-3; D is uncertain. Germline lookup yields CDR1 WNHNN and CDR2 SYGVQD (reference sequence). The CDR3 spans 13 residues. V lost 2 bases and J lost 4, with 7 bases in between. The CDR3 coding sequence is TGCGCCAGCAGTGAGAACTTCGCAGATACGCAGTATTTT. The encoded protein is CASSENFADTQYF.

The chain recombines TRBV3-1 (or the pseudogene TRBV3-2) with TRBJ2-7; D is unclear. The CDR3 runs to 12 residues. CDR1 and CDR2 from the germline V gene are LGHDT and YNNKEL (reference sequence). V dropped 1 base and J dropped 7 bases, with 8 bases sitting between them. This CDR3 reads CASSQGSLEQYF. The CDR3 DNA is TGTGCCAGCAGCCAAGGATCCCTAGAGCAGTACTTC.

This chain connects TRBV11-3 to TRBJ2-7; tentative D call: TRBD1 (6 bases). The CDR3 is 14 residues long. Trimming took 5 bases from V and 2 from J, leaving 13 bases between them. Germline CDR1 and CDR2: SGHNT and YENEEA. This CDR3 is CASSPTGLTYEQYF. The CDR3 DNA is TGTGCCAGCAGCCCCACAGGGTTAACCTACGAGCAGTACTTC. The complete variable domain, with remaining parts taken from reference TRBV11-3 and TRBJ2-7, reads EAGVVQSPRYKIIEKKQPVAFWCNPISGHNTLYWYLQNLGQGPELLIRYENEEAVDDSQLPKDRFSAERLKGVDSTLKIQPAELGDSAVYLCASSPTGLTYEQYFGPGTRLTVT.

V is TRBV3-1 (or the pseudogene TRBV3-2) and J is TRBJ2-3; D perhaps matches TRBD1 (6 bases). CDR3 length: 13 amino acids. CDR1 and CDR2 (germline): LGHDT, YNNKEL (reference sequence). Trimming took 6 bases from V and 8 from J, leaving 15 bases between them. DNA for the CDR3: TGTGCCAGCAGGGGGGCGTGGCACGGTACGCAGTATTTT. Translation: CASRGAWHGTQYF.

This chain uses TRBV4-1 with TRBJ1-6; 9 nucleotides line up with TRBD1. The germline CDR1 and CDR2 sequences are MGHRA and YSYEKL. V lost 0 bases and J lost 15; bases outside the gene matches: 9. CDR3 length: 15 amino acids. In DNA, the CDR3 is TGCGCCAGCAGCCAAGAGCCGGACAGGGGTCTAGTCCTCCACTTT. Protein product: CASSQEPDRGLVLHF.

This rearrangement joins TRBV2 to TRBJ2-5; the match to TRBD2 covers 9 bases. The length of the CDR3 is 16 residues. Germline CDR1 SNHLY, CDR2 FYNNEI. V lost 6 bases, J lost 7 bases, and 15 bases stayed unmatched. The CDR3 here is CASSERPSGDSGTQYF. Here the CDR3 DNA reads TGTGCCAGCAGCGAACGGCCTAGCGGGGACTCTGGGACCCAGTACTTC.

The rearrangement joins TRBV5-4 to TRBJ1-2, with 12 positions matching TRBD1. CDR1 is SGHNT and CDR2 is YYREEE in the germline V gene (reference sequence). V was clipped by 0 bases and J by 4 bases; unmatched bases: 1. The CDR3 has 15 amino acids. DNA of the CDR3: TGTGCCAGCAGCTTGGGGGGACAGGGGGCCTATGGCTACACCTTC. The encoded protein is CASSLGGQGAYGYTF.

This sequence joins TRBV11-3 and TRBJ2-1; D not resolved. The CDR3 sequence is 13 residues long. V lost 10 bases, J lost 0 bases, and 10 bases lay in between. CDR1 is SGHNT, CDR2 YENEEA, per germline. The CDR3 nucleotides read TGTGCCACCCAAACAAGCTCCTACAATGAGCAGTTCTTC. Translating it yields CATQTSSYNEQFF.

The chain uses TRBV29-1 and TRBJ2-3; maybe TRBD2 (6 bases). The CDR3 runs 12 residues. With 2 bases removed from V and 8 bases from J, the gap between germline ends came to 11 bases. The germline CDR1 and CDR2 sequences are SQVTM and ANQGSEA. CDR3 in DNA: TGCAGCGTTGAAACGGGAGAGGTTACGCAGTATTTT. Protein: CSVETGEVTQYF.

This clone occurred many times. The chain couples TRBV9 to TRBJ2-7, with a tentative D call TRBD1 (6 bases). The CDR3 runs 14 residues. Between the trimmed V and J ends, which lost 4 bases and 0 bases, there was a span of 11 bases. Germline V CDR1 and CDR2: SGDLS, YYNGEE. The CDR3 protein is CASSYGQSSYEQYF. CDR3 DNA sequence: TGTGCCAGCAGCTACGGACAGAGCTCCTACGAGCAGTACTTC.

The chain carries TRBV11-3 and TRBJ2-1; D is uncertain. The CDR3 totals 14 residues. V was clipped by 0 bases and J by 6 bases, with 9 bases between them. Germline-derived CDR1 and CDR2 are SGHNT and YENEEA. The CDR3 reads CASSLDPGGNEQFF. The CDR3 nucleotides read TGTGCCAGCAGCTTAGATCCCGGTGGCAATGAGCAGTTCTTC.

In its sample, this clone was seen once. The V call is TRBV10-3, the J call TRBJ2-7, with 10 bases aligning to TRBD1. Germline CDR1 reads ENHRY; CDR2 reads SYGVKD. V gave up 4 bases and J gave up 2 bases; unmatched junction bases: 8. The CDR3 consists of 16 residues. The CDR3 DNA is TGTGCCATCAGTGCCGGGACAGGGGTGCCTACCTACGAGCAGTACTTC. This encodes CAISAGTGVPTYEQYF.

The CDR3: CASSQDRESTKETQYF. As DNA, the CDR3 is TGTGCCAGCAGCCAAGATAGAGAAAGCACCAAAGAGACCCAGTACTTC. The rearrangement uses TRBV3-1 (or the pseudogene TRBV3-2) and TRBJ2-5; D ambiguous. CDR3 length: 16 residues. Germline V gene sequence: CDR1 LGHDT, CDR2 YNNKEL (reference sequence). V was trimmed by 0 bases and J by 3 bases, leaving 14 bases between them.

The rearrangement uses TRBV27 and TRBJ1-6; the D is unclear. Trimming stripped 3 bases from V and 8 bases from J, with 8 bases between. Germline V lookup: CDR1 MNHEY, CDR2 SMNVEV (reference sequence). This CDR3 is 13 amino acids long. CDR3 residues: CASSFYTDSPLHF. The CDR3 coding sequence is TGTGCCAGCAGTTTTTATACAGATTCACCCCTCCACTTT.

The V and J genes are TRBV10-1 and TRBJ2-7; 9 nucleotides line up with TRBD2. With V trimmed by 2 bases and J by 4 bases, 6 bases remained unmatched. Per germline, CDR1 WNHNN and CDR2 SYGVQD (reference sequence). CDR3 length: 15 residues. The CDR3 coding sequence is TGCGCCAGCAGTGAGAGTCGGCTAGCGGGGTACGAGCAGTACTTC. This codes for CASSESRLAGYEQYF.

The rearrangement joins TRBV30 to TRBJ1-2, with D possibly TRBD1 on 5 matching bases. From germline, CDR1 is GTSNPN and CDR2 SVGIG (reference sequence). Trimming took off 1 base at V and 6 bases at J, with 6 bases between the two ends. CDR3 length: 11 residues. CDR3 DNA sequence: TGTGCCTGGAGTGGGGGCCATGGCTACACCTTC. Encoded protein: CAWSGGHGYTF.

DNA of the CDR3: TGTGCCAGCAGTTTAGACAGGGGCGGCTACACCTTC. Translated, it gives CASSLDRGGYTF. The V gene is TRBV12-3 or TRBV12-4, the J gene TRBJ1-2, with TRBD1 identical over 7 bases. The V and J ends lost 1 base and 8 bases, in that order; junction bases with no gene match: 1. The CDR3 totals 12 residues.

The chain is built from TRBV4-1 and TRBJ2-2, with TRBD2 identical over 10 bases. Germline V gene lookup returns CDR1 MGHRA and CDR2 YSYEKL. The CDR3 runs to 16 residues. After removal of 1 base from V and 6 bases from J, the junction contained 5 bases not matched to a gene. The CDR3 DNA sequence: TGCGCCAGCAGCCAAGGTCAGCGGGGGGGCTCCGGGGAGCTGTTTTTT. It is translated as CASSQGQRGGSGELFF.

This clone was found a few times. The chain has TRBV28 and TRBJ1-1, with D hard to call. The CDR3 loop spans 15 amino acids. CDR1 and CDR2 from the germline V gene are MDHEN and SYDVKM. Trimming pared 0 bases from V and 1 base from J, leaving 9 bases between. CDR3 residues: CASSLWGRTNTEAFF. CDR3 nucleotides: TGTGCCAGCAGTTTATGGGGGAGGACGAACACTGAAGCTTTCTTT.

The rearrangement uses TRBV19 and TRBJ2-7, with D maybe TRBD1 (6 bases). The V end was cut by 4 bases, the J end by 0 bases, with 13 bases between. Germline V gene data show CDR1 as LNHDA and CDR2 as SQIVND (reference sequence). The CDR3 spans 15 residues. The CDR3 spells CASSSAQGYSYEQYF. CDR3 sequence (DNA): TGTGCCAGTAGTAGCGCACAGGGCTACTCCTACGAGCAGTACTTC.

The chain carries TRBV6-6 and TRBJ1-1; a possible D gene is TRBD1 (5 bases). CDR1 is MNHNY, CDR2 SVGAGI, per germline (reference sequence). The CDR3 is 13 amino acids. Trimming shortened V by 4 bases and J by 1 base, and 7 bases separated the two germline ends. CDR3 loop: CASSFDRNTEAFF. Here the CDR3 DNA reads TGTGCCAGCAGTTTCGACAGGAACACTGAAGCTTTCTTT.

The genes are TRBV3-1 (or the pseudogene TRBV3-2) and TRBJ1-4; no definite D call. This CDR3 comprises 14 residues. Between the trimmed V and J ends, which lost 4 bases and 3 bases, there was a span of 9 bases. Germline CDR1 is LGHDT and CDR2 is YNNKEL (reference sequence). In DNA form, the CDR3 reads TGTGCCAGCAGCCGAGGAACCTCTAATGAAAAACTGTTTTTT. This gives the protein CASSRGTSNEKLFF.

The chain carries TRBV27 and TRBJ2-2; D is unresolved. Between the trimmed V and J ends, which lost 4 bases and 3 bases, there was a span of 9 bases. The CDR3 runs to 14 residues. Germline-derived CDR1 and CDR2 are MNHEY and SMNVEV (reference sequence). CDR3 region: CASSSGLYTGELFF. As DNA, the CDR3 is TGTGCCAGCAGTTCTGGGCTCTACACCGGGGAGCTGTTTTTT.

The CDR3 bases are TGTGCCACCGGACTGGGCAGGAAAAACTATGGCTACACCTTC. Translation gives CATGLGRKNYGYTF. The chain employs TRBV19 and TRBJ1-2, with D hard to call. The germline V gene encodes CDR1 LNHDA and CDR2 SQIVND (reference sequence). The CDR3 runs 14 residues. With 10 bases removed from V and 2 bases from J, the gap between germline ends came to 17 bases.

The chain has TRBV27 and TRBJ2-7; TRBD2 agrees at 12 bases. J lost 7 bases, V lost 5 bases, and 9 bases had no gene match. In germline, CDR1 is MNHEY, CDR2 SMNVEV (reference sequence). This CDR3 contains 15 residues. Here the CDR3 reads CASSLLAGGRWEQYF. The CDR3 DNA follows: TGTGCCAGCAGTCTCCTAGCGGGAGGGCGGTGGGAGCAGTACTTC.